These 29 T cell receptor beta chains were all obtained from the same sample, sequenced in a study of blood T cell repertoires in COVID-19. TCRdb keeps only in-frame clones here, not all; method: immunoSEQ multiplex PCR. The table lists 80,000 to 100,000 clones, around nine tenths of them singletons. Sequencing was performed on peripheral blood. The source is a human donor with COVID-19, enrolled during active disease. The donor label of this sample is uncertain.

The chain links TRBV7-9 to TRBJ2-7; TRBD2 aligns across 11 bases. The CDR3 length is 14 residues. J gave up 1 base and V 4 bases, and 0 bases lay outside the gene matches. Looked up from germline, CDR1 is SEHNR and CDR2 is FQNEAQ (reference sequence). The DNA of the CDR3 is TGTGCCAGCAGCTCTAGCGGGAGGTCCTACGAGCAGTACTTC. The encoded protein is CASSSSGRSYEQYF.

This rearrangement joins TRBV11-2 to TRBJ2-5, with TRBD1 as a possible D gene (6 bases). V lost 4 bases and J lost 3, with 15 bases in between. The V gene's germline CDR1 is SGHAT and CDR2 FQNNGV. The CDR3 is made up of 15 amino acids. CDR3 DNA sequence: TGTGCCAGCAGCTGGCAGGGGCCCCGGGAAGAGACCCAGTACTTC. Amino acid sequence: CASSWQGPREETQYF.

The gene calls are TRBV5-6 and TRBJ1-4; 7 bases fit TRBD1. The CDR3 has 11 amino acids. Germline CDR1 is SGHDT and CDR2 is YYEEEE. The V and J ends lost 5 bases and 13 bases, in that order; junction bases with no gene match: 5. Here the CDR3 reads CASSQGQTLFF. DNA for the CDR3: TGTGCCAGCAGTCAGGGACAGACACTGTTTTTT.

In its sample, this clone was seen a few times. The DNA is left out, because the CDR3 cannot be placed on it with certainty; the CDR3 is given as TCRdb lists it. This chain connects TRBV5-6 to TRBJ2-3; the listed D gene, TRBD1, was not tested against the DNA. Looked up from germline, CDR1 is SGHDT and CDR2 is YYEEEE. Including both end residues, the CDR3 is 15 amino acids long. The CDR3 region is CASSFGPGDRDTQYF.

The chain has TRBV5-5 and TRBJ2-7; D might be TRBD1 (5 bases). The V end lost 2 bases, the J end lost 2 bases, and 8 bases lay between the germline ends. CDR1 and CDR2 from the germline V gene are SGHKS and YYEKEE (reference sequence). The CDR3 consists of 13 residues. The CDR3 loop reads CASSFQGAYEQYF. CDR3 DNA: TGTGCCAGCAGCTTCCAGGGTGCCTACGAGCAGTACTTC.

The chain carries TRBV6-5 and TRBJ1-2, with D unresolved. In germline, CDR1 is MNHEY, CDR2 SVGAGI. CDR3 length: 13 amino acids. Trimming cost V 11 bases and J 0 bases, with 13 bases left between them. CDR3: CAGGLLTNYGYTF. CDR3 coding DNA: TGTGCCGGAGGGCTCCTCACTAACTATGGCTACACCTTC.

The chain employs TRBV29-1 and TRBJ2-7, with D perhaps matching TRBD2 (6 bases). V lost 7 bases to trimming and J lost 6 bases, with 13 bases between them. This CDR3 is built from 11 residues. The germline gives CDR1 SQVTM, CDR2 ANQGSEA. In nucleotides, the CDR3 is TGCAGCGGGGCGGCGGGGACCGAGCAGTACTTC. Translation gives CSGAAGTEQYF.

The V gene is TRBV19, the J gene TRBJ2-3, with 7 bases matching TRBD1. J gave up 2 bases and V 3 bases, and 5 bases lay outside the gene matches. Looked up from germline, CDR1 is LNHDA and CDR2 is SQIVND (reference sequence). The length of the CDR3 is 15 residues. CDR3 residues: CASSIGTAYTDTQYF. CDR3 sequence (DNA): TGTGCCAGTAGTATTGGGACAGCTTACACAGATACGCAGTATTTT.

The CDR3 region has the DNA TGTGCCAGCAGCCTTACTAGCGGGGGGGCAGGGGAGCTGTTTTTT. Translation: CASSLTSGGAGELFF. The chain carries TRBV6-6 and TRBJ2-2; 13 bases are shared with TRBD2. Trimming took 6 bases from V and 8 from J; bases not matched to a gene: 6. The germline V gene encodes CDR1 MNHNY and CDR2 SVGAGI (reference sequence). The CDR3 length is 15 residues.

CDR3 nucleotide sequence: TGTGCCAGCAGTTACGACGGCGGGGATCCCTACGAGCAGTACTTC. This translates into CASSYDGGDPYEQYF. The chain carries TRBV6-5 and TRBJ2-7; TRBD2 might be the D (6 bases). The germline CDR1 and CDR2 sequences are MNHEY and SVGAGI. The V end was cut by 2 bases, the J end by 2 bases, with 13 bases between. There are 15 residues in the CDR3.

The chain combines TRBV28 with TRBJ1-6, with 8 bases identical to TRBD1. Unmatched junction bases numbered 6, after V lost 4 bases and J lost 10 bases. CDR1 is MDHEN and CDR2 is SYDVKM in the germline V gene. The CDR3 extends over 14 amino acids. The CDR3 here is CASSSTGGGSPLHF. CDR3 coding DNA: TGTGCCAGCAGTTCCACAGGGGGAGGGTCACCCCTCCACTTT.

This clone was detected a few times. The J gene is TRBJ2-3, the V gene TRBV11-3, with D possibly matching TRBD2 (6 bases). The CDR3 totals 14 residues. Germline CDR1 is SGHNT and CDR2 is YENEEA. The germline V and J ends were trimmed by 5 bases and 2 bases, with 11 bases remaining between them. The CDR3 bases are TGTGCCAGCAGCCCCCGCGGGACCACAGATACGCAGTATTTT. Amino acid sequence: CASSPRGTTDTQYF.

This clone showed up just once. V gene TRBV7-9 combines with J gene TRBJ1-4, with TRBD1 as a possible D gene (5 bases). The germline V and J ends were trimmed by 5 bases and 7 bases, with 17 bases remaining between them. The CDR3 is 15 amino acids. In germline, CDR1 is SEHNR, CDR2 FQNEAQ (reference sequence). The CDR3 bases are TGTGCCAGCAGCCTACAGGCAGTGGTCCGTGAAAAACTGTTTTTT. Residues: CASSLQAVVREKLFF. The whole variable domain, filled in from reference TRBV7-9 and TRBJ1-4, reads DTGVSQNPRHKITKRGQNVTFRCDPISEHNRLYWYRQTLGQGPEFLTYFQNEAQLEKSRLLSDRFSAERPKGSFSTLEIQRTEQGDSAMYLCASSLQAVVREKLFFGSGTQLSVL.

This clone has just one count. The chain is built from TRBV7-8 and TRBJ1-2; D might be TRBD1 (5 bases). The CDR3 length is 19 residues. V was shortened by 5 bases and J by 8 bases, with 33 bases between the two germline ends. CDR1 and CDR2 from the germline V gene are SGHVS and FQNEAQ. The CDR3 DNA sequence: TGTGCCAGCAGCATTGAGCCCTCCGTGGCAGGGTTATACCCAAGGGGCTACACCTTC. It is translated as CASSIEPSVAGLYPRGYTF.

The table lists this clone with a few counts. The rearrangement links TRBV7-2 to TRBJ2-1; tentatively, D is TRBD1 (6 bases). Germline CDR1 reads SGHTA; CDR2 reads FQGNSA. This CDR3 is 18 amino acids long. V lost 4 bases to trimming and J lost 6 bases, with 25 bases between them. In DNA, the CDR3 is TGTGCCAGCAGCTCGAGGGGACCTCTAGGGGGTTTACGCAATGAGCAGTTCTTC. Its translation: CASSSRGPLGGLRNEQFF.

The chain joins TRBV7-9 to TRBJ1-2; 10 bases are shared with TRBD1. CDR1 is SEHNR and CDR2 is FQNEAQ in the germline V gene (reference sequence). Unmatched junction bases numbered 5, after V lost 4 bases and J lost 6 bases. This CDR3 region has 14 residues. The CDR3 protein is CASSSGQGINGYTF. In DNA, the CDR3 is TGTGCCAGCAGCTCGGGACAGGGGATTAATGGCTACACCTTC.

This chain joins TRBV7-9 and TRBJ1-1; tentatively, D is TRBD1 (5 bases). Germline V gives CDR1 SEHNR, CDR2 FQNEAQ (reference sequence). CDR3 length: 15 amino acids. V shed 1 base and J shed 3 bases, with 12 bases lying between them. The CDR3 coding sequence is TGTGCCAGCAGCTTAGTTCAGGGTGGGGACACTGAAGCTTTCTTT. Its translation: CASSLVQGGDTEAFF.

The rearrangement uses TRBV12-5 and TRBJ1-5, with D maybe TRBD1 (5 bases). The CDR3 covers 13 residues. Germline V CDR1 and CDR2: LGHNT, FRNRAP. With 5 bases removed from V and 9 bases from J, the gap between germline ends came to 14 bases. The CDR3 here is CASGRDFEGPQHF. Written as DNA, the CDR3 is TGTGCTAGTGGTCGGGACTTTGAGGGGCCCCAGCATTTT.

The V call is TRBV6-6, the J call TRBJ1-1; D perhaps matches TRBD1 (5 bases). V gave up 0 bases and J gave up 1 base, with 9 bases separating them. CDR3 length equals 15 residues. Germline V gene lookup returns CDR1 MNHNY and CDR2 SVGAGI (reference sequence). This CDR3 is CASSYSQGGNTEAFF. In DNA, the CDR3 is TGTGCCAGCAGTTACTCGCAGGGAGGGAACACTGAAGCTTTCTTT.

The V and J genes are TRBV4-1 and TRBJ1-5; D perhaps matches TRBD1 (5 bases). This CDR3 contains 15 residues. Germline lookup yields CDR1 MGHRA and CDR2 YSYEKL. The germline V and J ends were trimmed by 4 bases and 0 bases, with 10 bases remaining between them. The DNA for the CDR3 is TGCGCCAGCAGCCCGGGGGTGAGTAGCAATCAGCCCCAGCATTTT. This encodes CASSPGVSSNQPQHF.

The chain uses TRBV28 and TRBJ1-1; 11 nucleotides align to TRBD1. Germline CDR1 MDHEN, CDR2 SYDVKM. The ends lost 4 bases at V and 3 bases at J; junction bases unmatched: 1. CDR3 size: 14 residues. This chain's CDR3 is CASSSGQGDTEAFF. CDR3 nucleotide sequence: TGTGCCAGCAGTTCGGGACAGGGGGACACTGAAGCTTTCTTT.

The genes are TRBV6-5 and TRBJ1-1; TRBD1 is a possible D gene (5 bases). Germline assignment: CDR1 MNHEY and CDR2 SVGAGI. V shed 2 bases and J shed 4 bases, with 14 bases lying between them. The CDR3 contains 15 residues. CDR3 in DNA: TGTGCCAGCAGTTACATCGGGGACTATACCACTGAAGCTTTCTTT. Translation gives CASSYIGDYTTEAFF.

Only a few counts were recorded for this clone. CDR3 loop: CASSPGQGLGGGNQPQHF. In nucleotides, the CDR3 is TGTGCCAGCAGCCCGGGACAGGGTTTAGGTGGAGGCAATCAGCCCCAGCATTTT. The chain is built from TRBV3-1 (or the pseudogene TRBV3-2) and TRBJ1-5, with 9 positions matching TRBD1. Germline-derived CDR1 and CDR2 are LGHDT and YNNKEL (reference sequence). The J segment lost 2 bases and the V segment lost 4 bases, leaving 12 bases of the junction unmatched. There are 18 residues in the CDR3.

The genes are TRBV5-6 and TRBJ2-7, with D possibly TRBD2 on 6 matching bases. This CDR3 spans 15 amino acids. CDR1 is SGHDT, CDR2 YYEEEE, per germline. Trimming stripped 3 bases from V and 5 bases from J, with 18 bases between. The DNA for the CDR3 is TGTGCCAGCAGCTCCGCGGGACCCGGTTCACACGAGCAGTACTTC. Residues: CASSSAGPGSHEQYF.

The CDR3 nucleotides are TGTGCCAGCAGCCAAGATACGGGGGAGGACTATGGCTACACCTTC. Residues: CASSQDTGEDYGYTF. This chain connects TRBV3-1 (or the pseudogene TRBV3-2) to TRBJ1-2; D perhaps matches TRBD1 (5 bases). This CDR3 comprises 15 residues. With 0 bases removed from V and 3 bases from J, the gap between germline ends came to 11 bases. In germline, CDR1 is LGHDT, CDR2 YNNKEL (reference sequence).

The chain joins TRBV5-1 to TRBJ1-2; 8 bases match TRBD1. J was trimmed by 8 bases and V by 1 base; bases with no gene match: 16. This CDR3 is 17 amino acids long. CDR1 SGHRS and CDR2 YFSETQ come from the germline V gene. In nucleotides, the CDR3 is TGCGCCAGCAGCTTGACTCCCGGGACAGGAGAGACGATCGGCTACACCTTC. As protein: CASSLTPGTGETIGYTF.

On this clone itself: Within the sample, other DNA sequences also encode this same CDR3. This rearrangement joins TRBV6-5 to TRBJ1-1; D unclear. The CDR3 runs to 13 residues. The V end was cut by 2 bases, the J end by 2 bases, with 6 bases between. From germline, CDR1 is MNHEY and CDR2 SVGAGI. This CDR3 is CASSYEGNTEAFF. Here the CDR3 DNA reads TGTGCCAGCAGTTACGAGGGAAACACTGAAGCTTTCTTT.

This chain connects TRBV25-1 to TRBJ2-1; D might be TRBD1 (5 bases). The V gene's germline CDR1 is MGHDK and CDR2 SYGVNS. Between the trimmed V and J ends, which lost 2 bases and 2 bases, there was a span of 10 bases. The CDR3 covers 15 residues. DNA of the CDR3: TGTGCCAGCAGTGAAGGTGGGGCAGCCTACAATGAGCAGTTCTTC. This gives the protein CASSEGGAAYNEQFF.

The rearrangement links TRBV13 to TRBJ2-2, with 9 bases that match TRBD2. With 3 bases clipped from V and 1 base from J, the junction kept 0 bases outside the gene matches. Germline V CDR1 and CDR2: PRHDT, FYEKMQ (reference sequence). The CDR3 consists of 15 residues. The DNA for the CDR3 is TGTGCCAGCAGCTTTAGCGGGGGGAACACCGGGGAGCTGTTTTTT. It yields the protein CASSFSGGNTGELFF.